The 9 T cell receptor beta chains listed next were all sequenced from one sample in a study of somatic mutations in cytotoxic T cells in rheumatoid arthritis. Measured with immunoSEQ multiplex PCR; TCRdb has only the in-frame clones, and not every one. Of approximately 11,000 clones listed, about nine tenths were seen once; the top ten hold approximately 15%. The sample taken for sequencing was CD8+ T cells sorted from blood. The source of these receptors is a woman aged 18-30 years with rheumatoid arthritis.

J is TRBJ2-7 and V is TRBV10-3, with TRBD1 matching over 8 bases. CDR1 and CDR2 (germline): ENHRY, SYGVKD. There are 12 residues in the CDR3. The J segment lost 4 bases and the V segment lost 10 bases, leaving 6 bases of the junction unmatched. CDR3 in amino acids: CATGDRLYEQYF. The CDR3 DNA follows: TGTGCCACCGGGGACAGGCTTTACGAGCAGTACTTC.

The chain links TRBV7-3 to TRBJ2-1; 7 bases are shared with TRBD1. CDR3 length equals 14 residues. Germline CDR1 is SGHTA and CDR2 is FQGTGA. The V segment lost 4 bases and the J segment 6 bases; nucleotides outside the gene matches: 6. The CDR3: CASSSPTGTNEQFF. The CDR3 bases are TGTGCCAGCAGCTCCCCGACAGGGACCAATGAGCAGTTCTTC.

The rearrangement links TRBV9 to TRBJ1-5; 8 bases are shared with TRBD1. With 4 bases clipped from V and 1 base from J, the junction kept 4 bases outside the gene matches. Germline CDR1 is SGDLS and CDR2 is YYNGEE. This CDR3 has 15 residues. The CDR3 bases are TGTGCCAGCAGCCCGACAGGGGTAAGCAATCAGCCCCAGCATTTT. Protein product: CASSPTGVSNQPQHF.

The CDR3 DNA reads TGTGCCAGCAGGGTGGCGGGGGGGGCCGACGAAAAACTGTTTTTT. It yields the protein CASRVAGGADEKLFF. The chain links TRBV2 to TRBJ1-4, with D tentatively TRBD1 (6 bases). Trimming took off 6 bases at V and 8 bases at J, with 19 bases between the two ends. Germline loops: CDR1 SNHLY, CDR2 FYNNEI. The CDR3 covers 15 residues.

This clone was detected once. The gene calls are TRBV12-5 and TRBJ2-5; possible D gene TRBD1, 5 bases. V gave up 2 bases and J gave up 1 base, with 14 bases separating them. Germline loops: CDR1 LGHNT, CDR2 FRNRAP. The CDR3 extends over 16 amino acids. The CDR3: CASGLSQLTVQETQYF. CDR3 bases: TGTGCTAGTGGTTTGTCACAATTGACAGTCCAAGAGACCCAGTACTTC.

This clone has just one count. V is TRBV9 and J is TRBJ2-7, with a possible D match to TRBD2 (5 bases). The CDR3 is 15 residues long. V lost 2 bases and J lost 0, with 12 bases in between. The germline CDR1 and CDR2 sequences are SGDLS and YYNGEE. CDR3 sequence reads: CASSVGGLSSYEQYF. The CDR3 region has the DNA TGTGCCAGCAGCGTTGGCGGGCTTAGCTCCTACGAGCAGTACTTC. The full variable domain, its missing parts supplied by reference TRBV9 and TRBJ2-7, is DSGVTQTPKHLITATGQRVTLRCSPRSGDLSVYWYQQSLDQGLQFLIQYYNGEERAKGNILERFSAQQFPDLHSELNLSSLELGDSALYFCASSVGGLSSYEQYFGPGTRLTVT.

The genes are TRBV4-1 and TRBJ1-4, with TRBD1 identical over 8 bases. Germline assignment: CDR1 MGHRA and CDR2 YSYEKL. V shed 1 base and J 7 bases; nucleotides not matched to a gene: 5. The CDR3 is 15 residues long. This chain's CDR3 is CASSQGRTGSEKLFF. DNA of the CDR3: TGCGCCAGCAGCCAAGGACGGACAGGGAGTGAAAAACTGTTTTTT.

This chain links TRBV14 with TRBJ1-1, with a tentative D call TRBD1 (5 bases). Between the trimmed V and J ends, which lost 0 bases and 6 bases, there was a span of 11 bases. Per the germline V gene, CDR1 is SGHDN and CDR2 is FVKESK. The CDR3 extends over 14 amino acids. The CDR3 sequence: CASSQDISGAEAFF. CDR3 nucleotide sequence: TGTGCCAGCAGCCAAGATATCTCGGGGGCTGAAGCTTTCTTT.

In its sample, this clone was seen a few times. The J gene is TRBJ2-1, the V gene TRBV18; no reliable D call. The CDR3 length is 15 residues. V shed 0 bases and J shed 6 bases, with 12 bases lying between them. Germline-derived CDR1 and CDR2 are KGHSH and LQKENI. The CDR3 spells CASSPPEGRGNEQFF. CDR3 in DNA: TGTGCCAGCTCACCACCGGAAGGTAGAGGCAATGAGCAGTTCTTC.